Sequencing of this TCR beta chain was carried out in a study of blood T cells in healthy people across ages (dated by TCRdb to the mid-2010s). In terms of the full investigation: In model experiments, roughly one uniquely barcoded TCR beta cDNA molecule per two T cells was captured by template switching. Using deep sequencing normalized with unique cDNA molecular identifiers, the study measured how TCR beta repertoire diversity changes with age. The donors were split into four age groups: young (average 16 years), middle-aged (39), aged (more than 55) and long-lived (approximately 80). The study analyzed two additional independent replicas of 1 million unique cDNA reads from the same blood draw for two donors, one aged 18 to 30 and one aged 80 or older. What the research found in general, with its limitations: Observed TCR beta diversity correlated strongly with the percentage of naive T cells measured by flow cytometry. Estimates of total diversity based on one million sequenced T cells were considered lower bounds and underestimates. Compared with the aged group, the long-lived group had more naive CD4+ T cells, fewer expanded clones and increased TCR diversity, a pattern suggesting age selection. Since profiling was done on bulk unsorted PBMCs, naive and antigen-experienced compartments could not be conclusively compared. Observed TCR beta diversity per million T cells fell roughly linearly with age, and a significant reduction was already apparent by age roughly 40. Because donor CMV infection status was unknown, age-related changes in expanded clonotypes were potentially confounded.

Between the V and J ends, shortened by 8 bases and 1 base respectively, the junction contains 14 bases. The CDR3 covers 13 residues, taking in both the cysteine and the phenylalanine. CDR3 DNA only is kept here, 39 bases in frame from base 1. Taken from the germline V gene (reference sequence), the CDR1 and CDR2 loops are DFQATT and SNEGSKA. The donors were roughly 40 Caucasian individuals from Russia, aged roughly 6 to 100 years, who were systemically healthy. Around 9.8 milliliters of peripheral blood were collected from each donor into EDTA-treated Vacutainer tubes. Ficoll-Paque density-gradient centrifugation was used to isolate PBMCs, with at least 6 million per sample. Trizol reagent was used to extract total RNA from the PBMCs, yielding at least 6 micrograms per sample. Naive CD45RAhigh/CD27high T cell percentages were measured by flow cytometry on a PBMC aliquot from every donor. To prepare the library, 5' RACE was applied. TCRdb names Illumina HiSeq 2500 as the instrument used. The second PCR ran for about 6 to 11 cycles and used a J-beta primer mix along with a sample-barcoded 5' primer. A unique molecular identifier was introduced onto each TCR beta cDNA molecule by a template-switch 5' adaptor carrying 12 random nucleotides. Each sample yielded at least 2.5 million CDR3-containing paired-end reads. First-strand cDNA synthesis was performed from all RNA using the Mint cDNA synthesis kit, with priming by a TRBC-specific oligonucleotide. All cDNA was treated with uracil-DNA glycosylase and then went through a first 18-cycle PCR with the universal primers M1SS and BC2_uni_R. The original methods were these. For normalization, 1 million high-quality reads, each with a distinct molecular identifier, were randomly selected from each sample. Reads with shared molecular identifiers were discarded instead of being binned into consensus sequences. MiTCR, run with a Q25 quality threshold and the strictest error-elimination algorithm, handled CDR3 identification, clonotype clustering and error correction. A nonparametric unseen species model with Euler transformation was used to estimate a lower bound on total TCR beta diversity. TCRdb reworked the public reads: Q25 trimming with fastp, MiXCR clone assembly, productive beta chains retained. CDR3 protein duplicates are merged, each entry listing the most common genes and DNA. For this entry, the V and J calls and clone size follow TCRdb and not the study's own pipeline. This sample has hundreds of thousands of distinct CDR3 sequences in its table, and 24% of those were observed once. The ten largest clones capture just over 8.5% of the sample.

Worth noting for this clonotype: No cognate antigen has been identified for it. No quality values exist for individual bases; no much larger clone is one base distant.

The sample also formed part of further work on T cells of mothers and their children. The second study also describes: The donors were nine systemically healthy Caucasian individuals, made up of three mothers and their six children. cDNA synthesis used all of the extracted RNA, with approximately 1.6 ug of RNA in each 15 ul reaction. In the second PCR, sample barcodes and 2-4 random nucleotides were introduced via the M1S primer. Over 9.5 million TCR beta CDR3 reads were obtained for each mother, and 2.7 million or so reads were obtained for each child. Thymic selection shapes the output of TCR recombination in a similar way in related and unrelated pairs, and inherited differences have a minor effect. Normalized repertoire overlap in related mother-child pairs was always slightly higher than in unrelated mother-child pairs, but the difference was never significant. With a sensitivity of approximately 93 clones per million clonotypes, no persistent microchimeric T cell clones were detected. In the study, deep NGS was used to compare the TCR beta repertoires of mothers and children, and features distinguishing related mother-child pairs from unrelated individuals were sought. Mothers averaged around 43 +/- 4 years of age and children averaged about 10 +/- 4 years. After adapters were ligated using NEBNext reagents, the libraries underwent 100+100 nt paired-end sequencing on an Illumina HiSeq 2000. To avoid cross-contamination, the mother libraries and the child libraries were prepared a month apart and sequenced in separate runs. Between roughly 450,000 and 2,000,000 distinct TCR beta clonotypes were identified per donor. Naive TCR beta clonotypes were estimated from low-frequency clonotypes matched to each donor's FACS-determined naive share, without sorting.

This TCR was sampled from a boy between 10 and 17 years old in good health. This sequence uses TRBV20-1 and TRBJ1-1; D gene: possibly TRBD1, on 5 matching bases. The source material was blood. The nucleotides are TGCAGTCGAAAAGGCAGGGAGAACACTGAAGCTTTCTTT. Translated, it gives CSRKGRENTEAFF.